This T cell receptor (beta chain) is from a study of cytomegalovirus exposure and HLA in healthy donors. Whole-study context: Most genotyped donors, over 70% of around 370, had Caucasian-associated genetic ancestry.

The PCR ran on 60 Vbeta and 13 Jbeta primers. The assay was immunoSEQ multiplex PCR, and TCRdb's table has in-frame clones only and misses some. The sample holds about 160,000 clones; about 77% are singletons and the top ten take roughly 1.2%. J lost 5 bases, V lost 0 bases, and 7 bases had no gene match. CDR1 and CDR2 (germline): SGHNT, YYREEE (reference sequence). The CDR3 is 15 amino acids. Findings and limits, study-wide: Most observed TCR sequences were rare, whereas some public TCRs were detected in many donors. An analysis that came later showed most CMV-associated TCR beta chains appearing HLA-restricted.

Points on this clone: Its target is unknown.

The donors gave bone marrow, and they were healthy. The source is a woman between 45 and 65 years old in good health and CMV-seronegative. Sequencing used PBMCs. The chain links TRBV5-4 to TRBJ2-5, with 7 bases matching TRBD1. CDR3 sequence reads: CASSLGDSSVETQYF. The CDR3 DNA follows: TGTGCCAGCAGCTTGGGGGACAGCTCAGTTGAGACCCAGTACTTC. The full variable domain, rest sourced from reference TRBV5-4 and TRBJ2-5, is ETGVTQSPTHLIKTRGQQVTLRCSSQSGHNTVSWYQQALGQGPQFIFQYYREEENGRGNFPPRFSGLQFPNYSSELNVNALELDDSALYLCASSLGDSSVETQYFGPGTRLLVL.